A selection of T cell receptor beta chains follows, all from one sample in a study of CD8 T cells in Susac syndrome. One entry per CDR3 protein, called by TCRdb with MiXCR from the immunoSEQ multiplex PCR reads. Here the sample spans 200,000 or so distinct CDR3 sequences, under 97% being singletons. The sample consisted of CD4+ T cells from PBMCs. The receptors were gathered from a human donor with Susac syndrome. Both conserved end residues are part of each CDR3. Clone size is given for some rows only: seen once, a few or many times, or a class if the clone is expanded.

cdr3_aa: CASSQDRTGRTGHTQYF; clone_size: .; v_call: TRBV14
cdr3_aa: CSARPGTGGETQYF; clone_size: .; v_call: TRBV20-1
cdr3_aa: CASSQRAGDTEAFF; clone_size: .; v_call: TRBV3-1
cdr3_aa: CASSLGGLASNEQFF; clone_size: .; v_call: TRBV7-3
cdr3_aa: CASRPTTDTQYF; clone_size: .; v_call: TRBV5-1
cdr3_aa: CASSLDAGGARNF; clone_size: .; v_call: TRBV5-1
cdr3_aa: CAWSPGQSTDTQYF; clone_size: .; v_call: TRBV30
cdr3_aa: CASGKGAYGGEQYF; clone_size: .; v_call: TRBV27
cdr3_aa: CACQGTPGTQYF; clone_size: .; v_call: TRBV30
cdr3_aa: CAWSVRSGGAKDTQYF; clone_size: .; v_call: TRBV30
cdr3_aa: CASRSAGSYEQYF; clone_size: .; v_call: TRBV6-5
cdr3_aa: CASSVAAGDLDTQYF; clone_size: .; v_call: TRBV9
cdr3_aa: CASSTGTVTDTQYF; clone_size: .; v_call: TRBV2
cdr3_aa: CAISFQGNEQFF; clone_size: .; v_call: TRBV10-3
cdr3_aa: CASSYSLRDTEAFF; clone_size: .; v_call: TRBV6-5
cdr3_aa: CSVGQSWASGGISYEQYF; clone_size: .; v_call: TRBV29-1
cdr3_aa: CSASGQGGTEAFF; clone_size: few; v_call: TRBV20-1
cdr3_aa: CASRRTGAYEQYF; clone_size: once; v_call: TRBV27
cdr3_aa: CSARSRDGSYEQYF; clone_size: .; v_call: TRBV20-1
cdr3_aa: CASSLVYKRGGYNEQFF; clone_size: .; v_call: TRBV11-2
cdr3_aa: CASSSPGETQYF; clone_size: .; v_call: TRBV19
cdr3_aa: CASDVGLQETQYF; clone_size: .; v_call: TRBV30
cdr3_aa: CASSQVGGTGYTF; clone_size: .; v_call: TRBV14
cdr3_aa: CASSLSGQPYNEQFF; clone_size: .; v_call: TRBV5-1
cdr3_aa: CASSVGTGGLHTQYF; clone_size: .; v_call: TRBV9
cdr3_aa: CASMGEGAKPQHF; clone_size: .; v_call: TRBV19
cdr3_aa: CALFFLNTEAFF; clone_size: .; v_call: TRBV30
cdr3_aa: CASSSHGGGLLEQYF; clone_size: .; v_call: TRBV7-2
cdr3_aa: CASSQEYRVVAFF; clone_size: .; v_call: TRBV14
cdr3_aa: CASSQGGRGYTF; clone_size: .; v_call: TRBV3-1
cdr3_aa: CSAREAAHGYTF; clone_size: .; v_call: TRBV20-1
cdr3_aa: CASKPSAIPLREQYF; clone_size: .; v_call: TRBV6-2/TRBV6-3
cdr3_aa: CASSPLRPPRVTDTQYF; clone_size: .; v_call: TRBV18
cdr3_aa: CASSPPGTGVFIEQYF; clone_size: .; v_call: TRBV27
cdr3_aa: CSARERGVSYEQYF; clone_size: few; v_call: TRBV20-1
cdr3_aa: CASSPKLGVHGYTF; clone_size: once; v_call: TRBV9
cdr3_aa: CATSGSDREYGYTF; clone_size: .; v_call: TRBV24-1
cdr3_aa: CAWEGRQPRLAGGVDTQYF; clone_size: .; v_call: TRBV30
cdr3_aa: CASSTRQGYNEQFF; clone_size: .; v_call: TRBV6-5
cdr3_aa: CASSQDRVEQYF; clone_size: .; v_call: TRBV3-1
cdr3_aa: CASSLVDPRSGELFF; clone_size: .; v_call: TRBV7-9
cdr3_aa: CASSLSGYGYTF; clone_size: few; v_call: TRBV27
cdr3_aa: CASSLRWGPSYEQYF; clone_size: .; v_call: TRBV7-9
cdr3_aa: CSVVGFSAREAFF; clone_size: .; v_call: TRBV29-1
cdr3_aa: CASSLAVYYGYTF; clone_size: once; v_call: TRBV5-1
cdr3_aa: CSARDGQTNQPQHF; clone_size: .; v_call: TRBV20-1
cdr3_aa: CSASTGGTLHF; clone_size: once; v_call: TRBV20-1
cdr3_aa: CAWTPTGSFVTQYF; clone_size: once; v_call: TRBV30
cdr3_aa: CSASLLAGDTDTQYF; clone_size: .; v_call: TRBV20-1
cdr3_aa: CASSFWGEDGYTF; clone_size: .; v_call: TRBV27
cdr3_aa: CSVDLTGGIGELFF; clone_size: .; v_call: TRBV29-1
cdr3_aa: CASSPRTSGGLGEQFF; clone_size: .; v_call: TRBV5-1
cdr3_aa: CASSPYIVNYGYTF; clone_size: .; v_call: TRBV7-2
cdr3_aa: CSAGLAANIQYF; clone_size: .; v_call: TRBV20-1
cdr3_aa: CASSPPGVIEQYF; clone_size: .; v_call: TRBV3-1
cdr3_aa: CAWSLTGLGNTIYF; clone_size: .; v_call: TRBV30
cdr3_aa: CASSPPQGRETQYF; clone_size: .; v_call: TRBV6-6
cdr3_aa: CASSLLLEYGYTF; clone_size: .; v_call: TRBV12-3/TRBV12-4
cdr3_aa: CASSLRGGTVGYTF; clone_size: .; v_call: TRBV12-3/TRBV12-4
cdr3_aa: CSAREAGRLTGELFF; clone_size: once; v_call: TRBV20-1